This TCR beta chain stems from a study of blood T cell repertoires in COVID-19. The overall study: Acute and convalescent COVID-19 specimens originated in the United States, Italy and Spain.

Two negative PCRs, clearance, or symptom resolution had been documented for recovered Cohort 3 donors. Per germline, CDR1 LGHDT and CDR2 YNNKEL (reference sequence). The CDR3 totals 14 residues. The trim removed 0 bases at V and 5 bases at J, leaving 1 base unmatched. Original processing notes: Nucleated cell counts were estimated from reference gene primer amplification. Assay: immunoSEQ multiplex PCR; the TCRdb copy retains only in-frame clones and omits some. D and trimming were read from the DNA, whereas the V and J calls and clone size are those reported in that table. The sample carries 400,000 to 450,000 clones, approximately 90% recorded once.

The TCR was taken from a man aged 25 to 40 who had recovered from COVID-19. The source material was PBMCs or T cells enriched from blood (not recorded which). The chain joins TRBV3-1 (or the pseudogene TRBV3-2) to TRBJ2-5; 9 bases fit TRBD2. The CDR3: CASSQDTSGETQYF. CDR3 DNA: TGTGCCAGCAGCCAAGACACTAGCGGGGAGACCCAGTACTTC.